The 8 T cell receptor beta chains below were found in one sample sequenced in a study of CD8 T cells in Susac syndrome (dated by TCRdb to about 2019). The library was generated by the immunoSEQ multiplex PCR assay. RNA was extracted using the RNeasy kit, and about 0.45 to 1 microgram was reverse transcribed with random hexamers. The public sequencing data were trimmed at Q25 with fastp and processed into clonotypes with MiXCR by TCRdb, which kept only in-frame beta chains. A single entry per CDR3 protein holds the most common genes and DNA from its merged rows. In this sample the table shows under 200,000 distinct CDR3 sequences, about 95% of which occur a single time. About 0.16% of the sample is in the top ten clones. Sequences were obtained from CD8+ T cells from PBMCs. Receptors were obtained from a human donor with multiple sclerosis.

This chain joins TRBV2 and TRBJ2-7, with D possibly matching TRBD1 (6 bases). Trimming pared 7 bases from V and 2 bases from J, leaving 9 bases between. Germline CDR1 and CDR2: SNHLY and FYNNEI. The CDR3 extends over 12 amino acids. The DNA of the CDR3 is TGTGCCAGCATCGAGGGGGCCTACGAGCAGTACTTC. Protein: CASIEGAYEQYF.

The chain combines TRBV13 with TRBJ1-2; tentatively, D is TRBD1 (5 bases). This CDR3 spans 14 amino acids. Trimming shortened V by 5 bases and J by 6 bases, and 16 bases separated the two germline ends. The germline gives CDR1 PRHDT, CDR2 FYEKMQ (reference sequence). As DNA, the CDR3 is TGTGCCAGCAGCCCATCTAACAGGAGGAATGGCTACACCTTC. This gives the protein CASSPSNRRNGYTF. The entire variable domain, with the rest obtained from reference TRBV13 and TRBJ1-2, is as follows: AAGVIQSPRHLIKEKRETATLKCYPIPRHDTVYWYQQGPGQDPQFLISFYEKMQSDKGSIPDRFSAQQFSDYHSELNMSSLELGDSALYFCASSPSNRRNGYTFGSGTRLTVV.

The chain has TRBV5-4 and TRBJ1-1; a weak D match, TRBD1 (5 bases). This CDR3 spans 14 amino acids. The germline V gene has CDR1 SGHNT and CDR2 YYREEE (reference sequence). Trimming cost V 4 bases and J 6 bases, with 16 bases left between them. CDR3 sequence: CASSPTSGFSEAFF. The DNA of the CDR3 is TGTGCCAGCAGCCCAACTTCAGGGTTCTCTGAAGCTTTCTTT.

CDR3 in DNA: TGCAGTGCTAGCCCTAGCGGAAACTACGAGCAGTACTTC. Amino acids: CSASPSGNYEQYF. V gene TRBV20-1 combines with J gene TRBJ2-7; 7 nucleotides agree with TRBD2. CDR1 is DFQATT and CDR2 is SNEGSKA in the germline V gene (reference sequence). The CDR3 spans 13 residues. With 3 bases clipped from V and 3 bases from J, the junction kept 5 bases outside the gene matches.

J is TRBJ1-1 and V is TRBV20-1, with D perhaps TRBD1 (5 bases). V lost 6 bases and J 1 base, leaving 9 bases between the germline ends. From germline, CDR1 is DFQATT and CDR2 SNEGSKA (reference sequence). The CDR3 covers 12 residues. CDR3 sequence reads: CSALRANTEAFF. CDR3 nucleotides: TGCAGTGCCCTCAGGGCGAACACTGAAGCTTTCTTT.

The chain combines TRBV18 with TRBJ2-1; D is undetermined. V was shortened by 2 bases and J by 5 bases, with 10 bases between the two germline ends. Germline CDR1 KGHSH, CDR2 LQKENI. The CDR3 loop spans 14 amino acids. Here the CDR3 reads CASSPGDNNNEQFF. CDR3 sequence (DNA): TGTGCCAGCTCACCAGGCGACAACAACAATGAGCAGTTCTTC.

This clonotype was seen only a few times. The chain uses TRBV29-1 and TRBJ1-1; D unresolved. The CDR3 length is 13 residues. CDR1 SQVTM and CDR2 ANQGSEA come from the germline V gene. Trimming left V 2 bases short and J 2 bases short, with 9 bases between. The CDR3 sequence: CSVEKRPNTEAFF. The CDR3 DNA reads TGCAGCGTTGAAAAGCGGCCCAACACTGAAGCTTTCTTT.

V gene TRBV29-1 combines with J gene TRBJ2-7; 10 bases match TRBD2. The V and J ends lost 4 bases and 5 bases, in that order; junction bases with no gene match: 8. From germline, CDR1 is SQVTM and CDR2 ANQGSEA. The CDR3 covers 14 residues. The CDR3 spells CSVVRVAGGHEQYF. The CDR3 DNA reads TGCAGCGTTGTACGGGTAGCGGGGGGCCACGAGCAGTACTTC.